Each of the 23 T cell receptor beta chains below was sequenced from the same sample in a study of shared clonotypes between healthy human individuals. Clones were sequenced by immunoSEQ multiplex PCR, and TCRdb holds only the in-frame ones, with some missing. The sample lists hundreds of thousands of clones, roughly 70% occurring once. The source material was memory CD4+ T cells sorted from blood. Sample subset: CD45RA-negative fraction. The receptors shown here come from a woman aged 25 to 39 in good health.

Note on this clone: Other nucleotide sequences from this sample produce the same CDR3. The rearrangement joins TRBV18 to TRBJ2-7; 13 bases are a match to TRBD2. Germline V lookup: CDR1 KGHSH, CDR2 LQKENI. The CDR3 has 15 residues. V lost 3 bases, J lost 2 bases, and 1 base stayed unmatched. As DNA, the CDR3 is TGTGCCAGCTCACCTGGACTAGCGGGAGCCTACGAGCAGTACTTC. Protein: CASSPGLAGAYEQYF.

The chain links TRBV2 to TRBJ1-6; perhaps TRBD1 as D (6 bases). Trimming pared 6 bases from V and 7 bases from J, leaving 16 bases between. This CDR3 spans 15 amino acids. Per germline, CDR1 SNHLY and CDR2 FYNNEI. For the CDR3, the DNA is TGTGCCAGCAGAACTCCCGGGGGGCGGAATTCACCCCTCCACTTT. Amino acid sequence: CASRTPGGRNSPLHF. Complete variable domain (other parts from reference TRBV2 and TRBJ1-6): EPEVTQTPSHQVTQMGQEVILRCVPISNHLYFYWYRQILGQKVEFLVSFYNNEISEKSEIFDDQFSVERPDGSNFTLKIRSTKLEDSAMYFCASRTPGGRNSPLHFGNGTRLTVT.

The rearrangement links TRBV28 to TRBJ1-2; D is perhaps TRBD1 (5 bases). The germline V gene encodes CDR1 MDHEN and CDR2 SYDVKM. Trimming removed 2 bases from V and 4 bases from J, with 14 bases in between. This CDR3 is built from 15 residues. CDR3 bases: TGTGCCAGCAGTTTAGAGGCGGGCACAGGCTATGGCTACACCTTC. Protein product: CASSLEAGTGYGYTF.

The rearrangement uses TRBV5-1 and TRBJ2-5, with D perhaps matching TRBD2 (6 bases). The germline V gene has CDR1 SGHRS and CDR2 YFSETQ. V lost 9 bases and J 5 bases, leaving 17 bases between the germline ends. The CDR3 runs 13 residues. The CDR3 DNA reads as TGCGCCAAAGGAGGGAGGTGGCTTGAGACCCAGTACTTC. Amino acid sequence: CAKGGRWLETQYF. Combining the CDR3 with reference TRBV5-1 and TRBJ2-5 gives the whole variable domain KAGVTQTPRYLIKTRGQQVTLSCSPISGHRSVSWYQQTPGQGLQFLFEYFSETQRNKGNFPGRFSGRQFSNSRSEMNVSTLELGDSALYLCAKGGRWLETQYFGPGTRLLVL.

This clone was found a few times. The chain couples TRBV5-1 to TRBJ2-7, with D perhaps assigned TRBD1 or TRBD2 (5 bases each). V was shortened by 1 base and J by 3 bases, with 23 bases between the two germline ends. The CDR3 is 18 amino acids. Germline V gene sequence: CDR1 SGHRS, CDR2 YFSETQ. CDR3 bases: TGCGCCAGCAGCTTGTGGGGGAGTGGCGGCCGACTCGTCTACGAGCAGTACTTC. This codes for CASSLWGSGGRLVYEQYF. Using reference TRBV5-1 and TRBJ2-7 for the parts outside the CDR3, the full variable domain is KAGVTQTPRYLIKTRGQQVTLSCSPISGHRSVSWYQQTPGQGLQFLFEYFSETQRNKGNFPGRFSGRQFSNSRSEMNVSTLELGDSALYLCASSLWGSGGRLVYEQYFGPGTRLTVT.

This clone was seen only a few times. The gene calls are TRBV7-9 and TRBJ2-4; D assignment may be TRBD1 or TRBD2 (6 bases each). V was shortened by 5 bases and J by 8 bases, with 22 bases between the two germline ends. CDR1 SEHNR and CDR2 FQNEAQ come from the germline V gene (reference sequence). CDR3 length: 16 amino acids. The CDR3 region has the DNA TGTGCCAGCAGCCCGGGTCGGGGGCAGCTGGTATACATTCAGTACTTC. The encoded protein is CASSPGRGQLVYIQYF.

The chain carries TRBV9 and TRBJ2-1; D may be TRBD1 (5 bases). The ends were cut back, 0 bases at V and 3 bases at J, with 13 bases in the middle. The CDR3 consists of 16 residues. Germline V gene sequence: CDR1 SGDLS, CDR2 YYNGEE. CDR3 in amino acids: CASSVDRGNLYNEQFF. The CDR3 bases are TGTGCCAGCAGCGTAGATAGGGGAAACCTCTACAATGAGCAGTTCTTC. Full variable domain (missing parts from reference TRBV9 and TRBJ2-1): DSGVTQTPKHLITATGQRVTLRCSPRSGDLSVYWYQQSLDQGLQFLIQYYNGEERAKGNILERFSAQQFPDLHSELNLSSLELGDSALYFCASSVDRGNLYNEQFFGPGTRLTVL.

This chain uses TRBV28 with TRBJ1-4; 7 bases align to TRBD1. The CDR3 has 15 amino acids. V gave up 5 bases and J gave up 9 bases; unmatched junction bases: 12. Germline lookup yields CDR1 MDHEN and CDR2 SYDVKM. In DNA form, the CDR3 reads TGTGCCAGCAGTCCCCTAGACTACAGGGGCAAAAAACTGTTTTTT. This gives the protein CASSPLDYRGKKLFF.

For the CDR3, the DNA is TGCGCCAGCAGCCAAAACTTAGGAGAGACCCAGTACTTC. Translation gives CASSQNLGETQYF. The rearrangement uses TRBV4-1 and TRBJ2-5; no clear D gene. V was pared by 2 bases and J by 4 bases, with 8 bases between. The germline V gene encodes CDR1 MGHRA and CDR2 YSYEKL. CDR3 length: 13 residues.

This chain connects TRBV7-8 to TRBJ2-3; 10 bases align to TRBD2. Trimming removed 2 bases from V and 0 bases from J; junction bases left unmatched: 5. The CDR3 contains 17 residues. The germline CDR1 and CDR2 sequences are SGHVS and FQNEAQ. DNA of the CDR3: TGTGCCAGCAGCTTAAGACTAGCGGGCCCTAGCACAGATACGCAGTATTTT. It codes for CASSLRLAGPSTDTQYF.

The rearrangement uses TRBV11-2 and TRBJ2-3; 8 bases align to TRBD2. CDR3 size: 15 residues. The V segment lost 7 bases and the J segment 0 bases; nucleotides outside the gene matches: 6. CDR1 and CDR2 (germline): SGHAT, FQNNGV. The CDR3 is CASTFSGTSTDTQYF. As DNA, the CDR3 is TGTGCCAGCACCTTTAGCGGGACTAGCACAGATACGCAGTATTTT.

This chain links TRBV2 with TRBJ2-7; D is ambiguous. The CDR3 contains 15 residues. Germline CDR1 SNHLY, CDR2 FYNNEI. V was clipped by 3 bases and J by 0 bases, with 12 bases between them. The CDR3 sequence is CASSDISFTSYEQYF. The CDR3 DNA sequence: TGTGCCAGCAGTGATATATCCTTCACCTCCTACGAGCAGTACTTC.

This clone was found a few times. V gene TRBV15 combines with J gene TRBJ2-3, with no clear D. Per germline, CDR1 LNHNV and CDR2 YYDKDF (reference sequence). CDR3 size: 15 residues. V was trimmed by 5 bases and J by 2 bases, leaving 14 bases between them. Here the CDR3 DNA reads TGTGCCACCAGCGGATACTTGGGCCCCACAGATACGCAGTATTTT. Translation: CATSGYLGPTDTQYF.

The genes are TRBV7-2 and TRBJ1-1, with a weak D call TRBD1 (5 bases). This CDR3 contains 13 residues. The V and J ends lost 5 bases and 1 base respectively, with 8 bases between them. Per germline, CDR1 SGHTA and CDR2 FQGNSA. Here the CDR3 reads CASSRGRNTEAFF. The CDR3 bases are TGTGCCAGCAGCAGGGGCCGGAACACTGAAGCTTTCTTT.

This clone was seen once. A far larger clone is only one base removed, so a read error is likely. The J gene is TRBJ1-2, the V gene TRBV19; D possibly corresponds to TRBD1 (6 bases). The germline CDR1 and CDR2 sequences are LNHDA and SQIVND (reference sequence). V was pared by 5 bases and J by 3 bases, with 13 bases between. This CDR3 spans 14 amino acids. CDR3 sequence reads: CASSRKGGDYGYTF. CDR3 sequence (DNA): TGTGCCAGTAGTCGAAAGGGGGGAGACTATGGCTACACCTTC. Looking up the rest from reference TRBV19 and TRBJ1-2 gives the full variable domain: DGGITQSPKYLFRKEGQNVTLSCEQNLNHDAMYWYRQDPGQGLRLIYYSQIVNDFQKGDIAEGYSVSREKKESFPLTVTSAQKNPTAFYLCASSRKGGDYGYTFGSGTRLTVV.

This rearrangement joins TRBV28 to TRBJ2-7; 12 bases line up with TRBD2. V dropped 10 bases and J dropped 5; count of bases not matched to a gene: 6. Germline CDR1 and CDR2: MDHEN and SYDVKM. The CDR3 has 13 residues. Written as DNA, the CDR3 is TGTGCCACCAGACTAGCGGGAGCCCACGAGCAGTACTTC. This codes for CATRLAGAHEQYF. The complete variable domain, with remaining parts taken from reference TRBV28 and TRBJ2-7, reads DVKVTQSSRYLVKRTGEKVFLECVQDMDHENMFWYRQDPGLGLRLIYFSYDVKMKEKGDIPEGYSVSREKKERFSLILESASTNQTSMYLCATRLAGAHEQYFGPGTRLTVT.

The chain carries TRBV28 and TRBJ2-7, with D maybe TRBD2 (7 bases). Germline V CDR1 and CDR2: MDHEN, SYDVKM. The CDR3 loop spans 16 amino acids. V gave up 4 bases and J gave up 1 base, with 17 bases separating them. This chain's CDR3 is CASSSGATSRSYEQYF. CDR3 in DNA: TGTGCCAGCAGTTCGGGGGCGACTAGCAGATCCTACGAGCAGTACTTC.

CDR3 nucleotides: TGTGCCAGCTCACCTGCGACAGGGACGAACACCGGGGAGCTGTTTTTT. This translates into CASSPATGTNTGELFF. This chain connects TRBV18 to TRBJ2-2; the match to TRBD1 covers 7 bases. J gave up 0 bases and V 3 bases, and 4 bases lay outside the gene matches. Per the germline V gene, CDR1 is KGHSH and CDR2 is LQKENI. The length of the CDR3 is 16 residues.

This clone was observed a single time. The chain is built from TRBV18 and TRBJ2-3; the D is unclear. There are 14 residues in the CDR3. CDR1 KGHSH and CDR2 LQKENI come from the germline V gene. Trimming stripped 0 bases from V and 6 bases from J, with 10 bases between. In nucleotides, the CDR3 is TGTGCCAGCTCACCACCTTCCCTAGGGGATACGCAGTATTTT. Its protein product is CASSPPSLGDTQYF. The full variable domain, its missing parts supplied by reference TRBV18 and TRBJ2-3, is NAGVMQNPRHLVRRRGQEARLRCSPMKGHSHVYWYRQLPEEGLKFMVYLQKENIIDESGMPKERFSAEFPKEGPSILRIQQVVRGDSAAYFCASSPPSLGDTQYFGPGTRLTVL.

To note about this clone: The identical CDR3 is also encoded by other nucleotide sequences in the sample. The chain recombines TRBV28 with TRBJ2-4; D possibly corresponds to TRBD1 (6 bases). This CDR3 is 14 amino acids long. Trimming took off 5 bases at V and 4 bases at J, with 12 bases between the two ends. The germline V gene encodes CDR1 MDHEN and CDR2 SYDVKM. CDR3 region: CASSLSGQKNIQYF. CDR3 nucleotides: TGTGCCAGCAGTCTCTCTGGACAGAAAAACATTCAGTACTTC.

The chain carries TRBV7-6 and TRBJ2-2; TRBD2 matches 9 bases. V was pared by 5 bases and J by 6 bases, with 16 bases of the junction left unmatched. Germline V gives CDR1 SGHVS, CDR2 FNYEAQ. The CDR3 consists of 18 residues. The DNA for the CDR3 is TGTGCCAGCAGCCGACCCAAATGGGGACTAGCTGGGTCCGGGGAGCTGTTTTTT. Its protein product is CASSRPKWGLAGSGELFF. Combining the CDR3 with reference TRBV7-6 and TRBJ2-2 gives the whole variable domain GAGVSQSPRYKVTKRGQDVALRCDPISGHVSLYWYRQALGQGPEFLTYFNYEAQQDKSGLPNDRFSAERPEGSISTLTIQRTEQRDSAMYRCASSRPKWGLAGSGELFFGEGSRLTVL.

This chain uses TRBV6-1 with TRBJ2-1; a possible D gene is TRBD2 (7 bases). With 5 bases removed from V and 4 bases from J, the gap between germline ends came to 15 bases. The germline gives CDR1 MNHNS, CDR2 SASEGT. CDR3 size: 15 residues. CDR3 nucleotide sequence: TGTGCCAGCAGTTGGGAGGGGGGAGAATACAATGAGCAGTTCTTC. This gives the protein CASSWEGGEYNEQFF.

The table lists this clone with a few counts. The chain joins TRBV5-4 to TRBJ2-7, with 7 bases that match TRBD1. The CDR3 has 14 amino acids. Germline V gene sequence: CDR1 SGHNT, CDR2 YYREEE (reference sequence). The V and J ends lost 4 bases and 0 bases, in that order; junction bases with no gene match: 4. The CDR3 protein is CASSQGQSSYEQYF. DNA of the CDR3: TGTGCCAGCAGCCAGGGACAGAGCTCCTACGAGCAGTACTTC.